Listed below are T cell receptor beta chains from one sample, sequenced in a study of identical twins' blood T cells. TCRdb processed the 5' RACE reads anew with MiXCR; each CDR3 protein has one entry. The table shows 350,000 to 400,000 distinct CDR3 sequences, with over 25% occurring only once. Sequencing was done on a sample of PBMCs. The receptors here all came from a woman between 18 and 49 years old in good health. CDR3s include the opening cysteine and the closing phenylalanine or tryptophan. D genes are given only for firm matches. Size values are once, few and many counts, or a class for expanded clones, and some rows have none.

J gene: TRBJ2-1; D gene: NA; V gene: TRBV6-5; clone size: NA; CDR3 protein: CASSYSSGRNEQFF; CDR3 DNA: TGTGCCAGCAGTTACTCGTCAGGTCGCAATGAGCAGTTCTTC
J gene: TRBJ2-1; D gene: NA; V gene: TRBV20-1; clone size: few; CDR3 protein: CSASAGRGYNEQFF; CDR3 DNA: TGCAGTGCTAGTGCCGGGCGAGGTTACAATGAGCAGTTCTTC
J gene: TRBJ1-4; D gene: TRBD1; V gene: TRBV6-5; clone size: NA; CDR3 protein: CASSYVQGAAEKLFF; CDR3 DNA: TGTGCCAGCAGTTACGTTCAGGGGGCGGCGGAAAAACTGTTTTTT
J gene: TRBJ2-7; D gene: NA; V gene: TRBV5-1; clone size: NA; CDR3 protein: CASSRGGENNQYF; CDR3 DNA: TGCGCCAGCAGCCGAGGGGGGGAGAACAACCAGTACTTC
J gene: TRBJ2-2; D gene: NA; V gene: TRBV6-5; clone size: NA; CDR3 protein: CASYRTGLHTGELFF; CDR3 DNA: TGTGCCAGCTACCGAACCGGCCTCCACACCGGGGAGCTGTTTTTT
J gene: TRBJ1-3; D gene: NA; V gene: TRBV11-3; clone size: few; CDR3 protein: CASSLFGNTIYF; CDR3 DNA: TGTGCCAGCAGCTTATTCGGAAACACCATATATTTT
J gene: TRBJ2-4; D gene: TRBD2; V gene: TRBV5-4; clone size: many; CDR3 protein: CASSSGAEGNIQYF; CDR3 DNA: TGTGCCAGCAGCAGCGGGGCCGAGGGGAACATTCAGTACTTC
J gene: TRBJ1-4; D gene: NA; V gene: TRBV20-1; clone size: NA; CDR3 protein: CSANPYEPGEKLFF; CDR3 DNA: TGCAGTGCCAACCCCTACGAACCGGGTGAAAAACTGTTTTTT
J gene: TRBJ2-2; D gene: NA; V gene: TRBV2; clone size: few; CDR3 protein: CASSEHGPTGELFF; CDR3 DNA: TGTGCCAGCAGTGAACATGGGCCCACCGGGGAGCTGTTTTTT
J gene: TRBJ2-1; D gene: TRBD2; V gene: TRBV14; clone size: many; CDR3 protein: CASSQALLAGGYNEQFF; CDR3 DNA: TGTGCCAGCAGCCAGGCCCTTCTAGCGGGAGGATACAATGAGCAGTTCTTC
J gene: TRBJ1-2; D gene: NA; V gene: TRBV20-1; clone size: NA; CDR3 protein: CSASSGYTF; CDR3 DNA: TGCAGTGCTAGTAGTGGCTACACCTTC
J gene: TRBJ2-1; D gene: TRBD1; V gene: TRBV20-1; clone size: NA; CDR3 protein: CSARDRGHEQFF; CDR3 DNA: TGCAGTGCTAGAGACAGGGGGCATGAGCAGTTCTTC
J gene: TRBJ1-5; D gene: NA; V gene: TRBV29-1; clone size: few; CDR3 protein: CSAPTLEGSNQPQHF; CDR3 DNA: TGCAGCGCGCCGACCCTCGAGGGGAGCAATCAGCCCCAGCATTTT
J gene: TRBJ1-1; D gene: TRBD1; V gene: TRBV10-3; clone size: NA; CDR3 protein: CAIRFGTGGTEAFF; CDR3 DNA: TGTGCCATCAGGTTCGGTACAGGGGGCACTGAAGCTTTCTTT
J gene: TRBJ1-2; D gene: NA; V gene: TRBV7-2; clone size: NA; CDR3 protein: CASSLAFTANYGYTF; CDR3 DNA: TGTGCCAGCAGCTTAGCCTTTACAGCGAACTATGGCTACACCTTC
J gene: TRBJ2-1; D gene: NA; V gene: TRBV11-2; clone size: few; CDR3 protein: CASRGWGGLHNEQFF; CDR3 DNA: TGTGCCAGCAGGGGCTGGGGGGGGCTTCACAATGAGCAGTTCTTC
J gene: TRBJ1-5; D gene: NA; V gene: TRBV6-2/TRBV6-3; clone size: NA; CDR3 protein: CASSYSRYGQPRHF; CDR3 DNA: TGTGCCAGCAGTTATTCGAGGTATGGCCAGCCCCGGCATTTT
J gene: TRBJ1-6; D gene: NA; V gene: TRBV7-9; clone size: NA; CDR3 protein: CASSPMNSPLHF; CDR3 DNA: TGTGCCAGCAGTCCGATGAATTCACCCCTCCACTTT
J gene: TRBJ2-5; D gene: NA; V gene: TRBV12-3/TRBV12-4; clone size: few; CDR3 protein: CASTSLRAKETQYF; CDR3 DNA: TGTGCCAGCACCTCGCTAAGGGCCAAAGAGACCCAGTACTTC
J gene: TRBJ2-1; D gene: NA; V gene: TRBV10-3; clone size: many; CDR3 protein: CAISVGNEQFF; CDR3 DNA: TGTGCCATCAGTGTAGGGAATGAGCAGTTCTTC